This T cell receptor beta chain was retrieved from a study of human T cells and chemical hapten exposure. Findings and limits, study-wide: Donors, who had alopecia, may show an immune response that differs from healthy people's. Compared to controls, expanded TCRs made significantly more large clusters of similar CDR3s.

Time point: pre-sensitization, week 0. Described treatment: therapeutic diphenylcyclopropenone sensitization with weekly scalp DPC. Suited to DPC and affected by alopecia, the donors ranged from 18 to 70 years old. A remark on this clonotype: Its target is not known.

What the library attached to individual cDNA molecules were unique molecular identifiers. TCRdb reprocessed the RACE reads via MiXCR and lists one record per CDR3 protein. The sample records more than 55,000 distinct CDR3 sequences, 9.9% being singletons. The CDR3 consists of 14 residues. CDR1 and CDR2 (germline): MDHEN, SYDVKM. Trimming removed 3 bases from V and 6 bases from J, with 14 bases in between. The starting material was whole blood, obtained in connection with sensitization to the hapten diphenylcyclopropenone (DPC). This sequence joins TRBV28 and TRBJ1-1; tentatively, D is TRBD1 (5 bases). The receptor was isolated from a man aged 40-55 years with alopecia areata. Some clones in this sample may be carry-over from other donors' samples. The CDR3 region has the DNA TGTGCCAGCAGTTTGGGGACGGGGCGGGCTGAAGCTTTCTTT. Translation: CASSLGTGRAEAFF.